The present TCR beta chain was sequenced within a study of CD4 T cells in relation to SARS-CoV-2 and coronaviruses. Study-wide background: ViraFEST: approximately 10-day antigen culture of PBMCs, then TCR beta CDR3 sequencing.

On this clone: No antigen is known for it.

Germline V gene lookup returns CDR1 SGHAT and CDR2 FQNNGV. Unmatched junction bases numbered 2, after V lost 4 bases and J lost 8 bases. The CDR3 length is 14 residues. Unexposed donor CD4+ T cells date from about 2010-2019, before the COVID-19 pandemic. After roughly ten days of culture, CD4+ T cells were isolated. Sequencing was performed with immunoSEQ multiplex PCR; in TCRdb, only in-frame clones are kept and a portion is missing. Among tens of thousands of clones listed, around 82% were seen once. The TCR sequence derives from a human donor in good health. This chain connects TRBV11-2 to TRBJ1-6; 10 bases match TRBD1. The sequenced material came from CD4+ T cells from PBMCs, cultured in vitro. The CDR3 reads CASSWGQGYSPLHF. CDR3 DNA: TGTGCCAGCAGCTGGGGACAGGGGTATTCACCCCTCCACTTT.